A selection of T cell receptor beta chains follows, all from one sample in a study of blood T cell repertoires in COVID-19. TCRdb keeps only in-frame clones here, not all; method: immunoSEQ multiplex PCR. The sample has roughly 350,000 clones; 88% are singletons. The specimen sequenced was peripheral blood. The receptors shown here come from a woman aged 65 to 85 with COVID-19, enrolled during active disease. The CDR3 runs from the conserved cysteine through the conserved F or W. Each record gives: clone size, D gene, J gene, V gene, CDR3 protein, CDR3 DNA. A D gene is named only where the DNA matches it firmly. Clone sizes are given selectively: once, few, many, or a class where the clone is expanded.

NA,TRBD2,TRBJ2-1,TRBV7-6,CASSLTSGGGNEQFF,TGTGCCAGCAGTTTGACTAGCGGGGGCGGGAATGAGCAGTTCTTC
NA,NA,TRBJ1-1,TRBV10-2,CASSGTSETEAFF,TGCGCCAGCAGTGGGACATCGGAAACTGAAGCTTTCTTT
NA,NA,TRBJ2-5,TRBV19,CASSAAETQYF,TGTGCCAGTAGTGCAGCGGAGACCCAGTACTTC
NA,NA,TRBJ2-1,TRBV7-8,CASSLLRGIIYNEQFF,TGTGCCAGCAGCTTATTAAGGGGGATCATCTACAATGAGCAGTTCTTC
NA,TRBD1,TRBJ2-1,TRBV12-5,CASGRGTGGPSSSNEQFF,TGTGCTAGTGGACGCGGGACAGGGGGGCCCTCCTCTTCTAATGAGCAGTTCTTC
NA,TRBD2,TRBJ2-3,TRBV5-4,CATKELAGDTDTQYF,TGTGCCACCAAAGAACTAGCGGGGGACACAGATACGCAGTATTTT
NA,NA,TRBJ1-5,TRBV19,CASSTILGRTMENQPQHF,TGTGCCAGTAGTACGATACTGGGCCGGACTATGGAAAATCAGCCCCAGCATTTT
NA,NA,TRBJ1-2,TRBV28,CASSLSGVEGNYGYTF,TGTGCCAGCAGTTTATCCGGGGTTGAGGGCAACTATGGCTACACCTTC
NA,NA,TRBJ1-1,TRBV11-2,CASGGRITEAFF,TGTGCCAGCGGAGGACGGATTACTGAAGCTTTCTTT
once,TRBD1,TRBJ1-1,TRBV10-3,CAIREGGNTEAFF,TGTGCCATCAGGGAAGGGGGCAACACTGAAGCTTTCTTT
NA,NA,TRBJ1-1,TRBV3-1/TRBV3-2,CASSRVQGRTEAFF,TGTGCCAGCAGCCGAGTACAGGGAAGGACTGAAGCTTTCTTT
NA,TRBD2,TRBJ2-7,TRBV19,CASSALYGGAISYEQYF,TGTGCCAGTAGCGCCCTGTACGGGGGGGCCATCTCCTACGAGCAGTACTTC
once,TRBD1,TRBJ2-7,TRBV12-3/TRBV12-4,CASSMDRVGEQYF,TGTGCCAGCAGCATGGACAGGGTCGGAGAGCAGTACTTC
NA,TRBD2,TRBJ2-3,TRBV2,CARQDGGALKSTDTQYF,TGTGCCAGACAAGACGGGGGGGCCCTTAAGAGCACAGATACGCAGTATTTT
once,TRBD1,TRBJ1-1,TRBV3-1/TRBV3-2,CASGQGRTEAFF,TGTGCCAGCGGACAGGGGCGGACTGAAGCTTTCTTT
NA,NA,TRBJ1-1,TRBV6-6,CASSFGGDTEAFF,TGTGCCAGCAGTTTCGGAGGGGACACTGAAGCTTTCTTT
few,NA,TRBJ2-5,TRBV24-1,CATRGHQNGETQYF,TGTGCCACCAGAGGACACCAAAACGGCGAGACCCAGTACTTC
NA,TRBD1,TRBJ2-6,TRBV19,CASRAGTASGANVLTF,TGTGCCAGTAGGGCCGGGACAGCCTCAGGGGCCAACGTCCTGACTTTC
NA,TRBD2,TRBJ2-1,TRBV28,CASSSPTSGGTYNEQFF,TGTGCCAGCAGTTCACCGACTAGCGGGGGGACTTACAATGAGCAGTTCTTC
NA,NA,TRBJ1-2,TRBV29-1,CSVEDISRTALYGYTF,TGCAGCGTTGAAGATATTAGTAGGACAGCCTTATATGGCTACACCTTC
many,NA,TRBJ1-1,TRBV6-5,CASTQWDSLAFF,TGTGCCAGCACCCAGTGGGACTCCCTAGCTTTCTTT
once,NA,TRBJ1-2,TRBV19,CASSTRGRKYGYTF,TGTGCCAGTAGTACCCGGGGGAGGAAGTATGGCTACACCTTC
NA,NA,TRBJ1-1,TRBV5-1,CASSLASGSLEAFF,TGCGCCAGCAGCTTGGCCAGCGGGTCCCTTGAAGCTTTCTTT
NA,NA,TRBJ2-7,TRBV10-1,CASSESEGYEQYF,TGCGCCAGCAGTGAGTCGGAGGGCTACGAGCAGTACTTC
NA,TRBD1,TRBJ2-7,TRBV20-1,CSAKEGAGQYF,TGCAGTGCCAAAGAGGGGGCGGGTCAGTACTTC